These T cell receptor beta chains were read from a single sample in a study of blood T cells in healthy people across ages. TCRdb recomputed calls from the 5' RACE reads with MiXCR, one row per CDR3 protein. The table records around 1.5 million distinct CDR3 sequences, about 35% of them present only once. The sequencing sample was made of blood. These receptors all come from a woman under 40 in good health. Each CDR3 is given with its conserved first and last residue. Each record gives: J gene, D gene, clone size, V gene, CDR3 protein, CDR3 DNA. The D gene is left open where the match is weak. Clone sizes are given selectively: once, few, many, or a class where the clone is expanded.

TRBJ2-3 | - | - | TRBV14 | CASSQGRYSTDTQYF | TGTGCCAGCAGCCAAGGCCGGTATAGCACAGATACGCAGTATTTT
TRBJ1-1 | - | - | TRBV27 | CASSTQGWNAEAFF | TGTGCCAGCAGTACCCAGGGGTGGAACGCTGAAGCTTTCTTT
TRBJ1-2 | TRBD1 | - | TRBV12-3/TRBV12-4 | CASSLAPDRIPHGYTF | TGTGCCAGCAGTTTAGCTCCGGACAGGATACCCCATGGCTACACCTTC
TRBJ2-3 | TRBD2 | many | TRBV20-1 | CSAPSGSTDTQYF | TGCAGTGCCCCTAGCGGTAGCACAGATACGCAGTATTTT
TRBJ2-3 | TRBD1 | - | TRBV7-9 | CASNILERTGRTDTQYF | TGTGCCAGCAACATACTAGAAAGGACAGGCCGCACAGATACGCAGTATTTT
TRBJ1-2 | - | few | TRBV7-2 | CASSFAGLRNNGYTF | TGTGCCAGCAGCTTCGCGGGACTCCGAAACAATGGCTACACCTTC
TRBJ2-5 | TRBD1 | - | TRBV27 | CASSFLGGHQRQETQYF | TGTGCCAGCAGTTTCTTAGGGGGCCACCAACGTCAAGAGACCCAGTACTTC
TRBJ1-2 | - | few | TRBV18 | CASSPPPELRWNYGYTF | TGTGCCAGCTCACCACCTCCTGAACTCCGCTGGAACTATGGCTACACCTTC
TRBJ2-3 | - | - | TRBV20-1 | CSAMRAGTDTQYF | TGCAGTGCTATGCGGGCGGGGACAGATACGCAGTATTTT
TRBJ2-7 | - | - | TRBV5-1 | CASSWDTGEQYF | TGCGCCAGCAGCTGGGACACGGGGGAGCAGTACTTC
TRBJ1-5 | TRBD1 | few | TRBV6-5 | CASSRTGVGQPQHF | TGTGCCAGCAGCCGAACAGGGGTCGGGCAGCCCCAGCATTTT
TRBJ1-5 | - | few | TRBV5-1 | CASSLDGTHSNQPQHF | TGCGCCAGCAGCTTGGATGGGACTCATAGCAATCAGCCCCAGCATTTT
TRBJ1-1 | - | - | TRBV28 | CASMGSGADEAFF | TGTGCCAGCATGGGGTCAGGGGCAGATGAAGCTTTCTTT
TRBJ2-4 | - | few | TRBV6-4 | CASSDPPLVAKNIQYF | TGTGCCAGCAGTGACCCCCCCCTGGTAGCCAAAAACATTCAGTACTTC
TRBJ1-4 | TRBD1 | few | TRBV7-9 | CASSPRDRGEEKLFF | TGTGCCAGCAGCCCGCGGGACAGGGGGGAAGAAAAACTGTTTTTT
TRBJ2-5 | TRBD1 | - | TRBV5-1 | CASSSTGFGVEETQYF | TGCGCCAGCAGCTCGACAGGGTTTGGTGTAGAAGAGACCCAGTACTTC
TRBJ2-5 | TRBD2 | - | TRBV5-5 | CASSAGTSGRPRETLYF | TGTGCCAGCAGCGCCGGGACTAGCGGGAGGCCAAGGGAGACCCTGTACTTC
TRBJ2-7 | - | - | TRBV6-5 | CASRRTEAYEQYF | TGTGCCAGCAGGCGGACAGAGGCCTACGAGCAGTACTTC
TRBJ1-2 | - | many | TRBV29-1 | CSVEVALANYGYTF | TGCAGCGTTGAAGTCGCATTAGCTAACTATGGCTACACCTTC
TRBJ2-7 | - | - | TRBV6-5 | CASSYPGSDEQYF | TGTGCCAGCAGTTACCCCGGGAGCGACGAGCAGTACTTC
TRBJ1-2 | TRBD1 | - | TRBV10-3 | CAGGTGSDYGYTF | TGTGCCGGAGGGACAGGGAGCGACTATGGCTACACCTTC
TRBJ2-1 | TRBD1 | few | TRBV5-1 | CASSKDDRANEQFF | TGCGCCAGCAGCAAGGACGACAGGGCAAATGAGCAGTTCTTC
TRBJ2-7 | - | few | TRBV30 | CAWSYAERKKSYEQYF | TGTGCCTGGAGTTACGCCGAGCGGAAAAAATCCTACGAGCAGTACTTC
TRBJ2-4 | TRBD2 | many | TRBV5-1 | CASSPGLAGGPAKNIQYF | TGCGCCAGCAGTCCTGGACTAGCGGGAGGGCCGGCCAAAAACATTCAGTACTTC
TRBJ2-7 | - | - | TRBV30 | CAWSVLDGDPYEQYF | TGTGCCTGGAGTGTATTGGACGGGGACCCCTACGAGCAGTACTTC
TRBJ2-7 | TRBD2 | - | TRBV12-3/TRBV12-4 | CASRTGTTNNEQYF | TGTGCCAGCAGAACCGGGACTACCAACAATGAGCAGTACTTC
TRBJ2-3 | - | - | TRBV29-1 | CSGRRGRDTQYF | TGCAGCGGGCGAAGGGGCAGAGATACGCAGTATTTT
TRBJ2-1 | TRBD1 | few | TRBV6-6 | CASSLGTVTYDEQFF | TGTGCCAGCAGCCTTGGGACAGTGACCTACGATGAGCAGTTCTTC
TRBJ2-5 | TRBD1 | - | TRBV20-1 | CSAHRGEQYF | TGCAGTGCTCACAGGGGGGAGCAGTACTTC
TRBJ1-6 | - | few | TRBV6-6 | CASTVGPYNSPLHF | TGTGCCAGCACTGTTGGACCCTATAATTCACCCCTCCACTTT
TRBJ1-1 | - | many | TRBV7-9 | CASSLDRLEAFF | TGTGCCAGCAGCCTAGACAGGCTTGAAGCTTTCTTT
TRBJ1-1 | - | - | TRBV6-6 | CASREPREGYTEAFF | TGTGCCAGCAGGGAGCCGCGGGAGGGGTACACTGAAGCTTTCTTT
TRBJ1-1 | - | - | TRBV11-2 | CASSLVGRRYTEAFF | TGTGCCAGCAGCCTAGTGGGCAGGAGATACACTGAAGCTTTCTTT
TRBJ2-1 | TRBD2 | few | TRBV27 | CASVRELAGGQKFF | TGTGCCAGCGTCCGGGAACTAGCGGGAGGGCAGAAGTTCTTC
TRBJ1-1 | TRBD1 | few | TRBV7-9 | CASSSGTGERFTEAFF | TGTGCCAGCAGCTCTGGGACAGGGGAAAGGTTCACTGAAGCTTTCTTT
TRBJ2-7 | TRBD1 | once | TRBV19 | CASSVDRTAYEQYF | TGTGCCAGTAGTGTGGACAGGACAGCCTACGAGCAGTACTTC
TRBJ2-7 | TRBD2 | many | TRBV5-1 | CASSPPSGSYEQYF | TGCGCCAGCAGCCCCCCTAGCGGGAGTTACGAGCAGTACTTC
TRBJ2-1 | TRBD2 | - | TRBV27 | CASSETSSNEQFF | TGTGCCAGCAGTGAGACTAGCAGCAATGAGCAGTTCTTC
TRBJ1-2 | TRBD1 | - | TRBV3-1 | CASSQVQGHGYTF | TGTGCCAGCAGCCAAGTACAGGGGCACGGCTACACCTTC
TRBJ1-2 | - | - | TRBV3-1 | CASSQGTFGAYDYTF | TGTGCCAGCAGCCAAGGGACTTTCGGTGCCTATGACTACACCTTC
TRBJ2-7 | TRBD1 | few | TRBV11-3 | CASSMRPGQGSYEQYF | TGTGCCAGCAGCATGCGACCGGGACAGGGCAGCTACGAGCAGTACTTC
TRBJ2-7 | TRBD1 | - | TRBV30 | CAWSWTGGFEQYF | TGTGCCTGGAGTTGGACAGGGGGTTTCGAGCAGTACTTC
TRBJ2-5 | TRBD2 | - | TRBV5-5 | CASSPAGLAGGLQETQYF | TGTGCCAGCAGCCCGGCGGGGCTAGCGGGGGGCTTACAAGAGACCCAGTACTTC
TRBJ2-1 | - | few | TRBV29-1 | CSVTRTATYNEQFF | TGCAGCGTTACCCGGACAGCGACCTACAATGAGCAGTTCTTC
TRBJ2-7 | - | few | TRBV7-9 | CASSPYWGIGSYEQYF | TGTGCCAGCAGCCCCTATTGGGGGATCGGGTCCTACGAGCAGTACTTC
TRBJ2-7 | - | - | TRBV5-1 | CASSSPPGQKSSYEQYF | TGCGCCAGCAGCTCACCACCGGGACAAAAAAGCTCCTACGAGCAGTACTTC
TRBJ2-1 | TRBD1 | few | TRBV3-1 | CASRQSGTGGNEQFF | TGTGCCAGCAGGCAGTCCGGGACAGGGGGGAATGAGCAGTTCTTC
TRBJ2-1 | - | - | TRBV7-9 | CASSLGYPGSYNEQFF | TGTGCCAGCAGCTTAGGGTACCCCGGATCCTACAATGAGCAGTTCTTC
TRBJ1-5 | - | - | TRBV14 | CASSQGGAGENQPQHF | TGTGCCAGCAGCCAAGGGGGGGCAGGGGAGAATCAGCCCCAGCATTTT
TRBJ2-3 | TRBD1 | - | TRBV7-3 | CASSLGQATQYF | TGTGCCAGCAGCTTGGGACAGGCTACGCAGTATTTT
TRBJ1-1 | - | few | TRBV4-1 | CASSPRPLRDTEAFF | TGCGCCAGCAGCCCTAGGCCTTTACGGGACACTGAAGCTTTCTTT
TRBJ2-1 | - | few | TRBV5-6 | CASSSLRASNEQFF | TGTGCCAGCAGCTCCCTGCGCGCTTCGAATGAGCAGTTCTTC
TRBJ1-2 | - | - | TRBV20-1 | CSARKGGDSNYGYTF | TGCAGTGCTAGAAAGGGGGGGGACTCTAACTATGGCTACACCTTC
TRBJ2-1 | TRBD2 | - | TRBV10-3 | CAVSLAGSPNEQFF | TGTGCCGTCAGTTTAGCGGGAAGCCCCAATGAGCAGTTCTTC
TRBJ2-2 | TRBD2 | - | TRBV7-3 | CASSSGLAGGYTGELFF | TGTGCCAGCAGCTCGGGACTAGCGGGGGGCTACACCGGGGAGCTGTTTTTT
TRBJ2-3 | - | - | TRBV4-2 | CASSQQGGGALTSTDTQYF | TGTGCCAGCAGCCAACAAGGAGGGGGGGCACTAACTAGCACAGATACGCAGTATTTT
TRBJ1-2 | - | - | TRBV2 | CASSETAGNYGYTF | TGTGCCAGCAGTGAAACGGCCGGGAACTATGGCTACACCTTC
TRBJ1-1 | - | - | TRBV20-1 | CSAGGEGGSTTEAFF | TGCAGTGCTGGGGGGGAAGGGGGGTCGACGACTGAAGCTTTCTTT
TRBJ2-2 | - | - | TRBV7-9 | CAGAVKRGTGELFF | TGTGCGGGGGCAGTCAAGAGGGGAACCGGGGAGCTGTTTTTT